A selection of T cell receptor beta chains follows, all from one sample in a study of identical twins. TCRdb passed the 5' RACE reads through MiXCR, listing each CDR3 protein once. The table includes about 520,000 distinct CDR3 sequences, 20% to 25% detected once. This sample also appeared in a second study, on T cells expressing NK-cell markers.

Sequencing was carried out using CD4+ T cells sorted from blood. Receptors originate from a woman aged 18-29 years in good health. Both conserved end residues are part of each CDR3. D genes are given only for firm matches. Rows give clone size only sometimes, using once, few, many, or a class for an expanded clone.

TRBD2	TRBV2	few	TRBJ2-7	TGTGCCAGCAGTGAGGGGACCGGGTTCGGATTAGCGGGTTACGAGCAGTACTTC	CASSEGTGFGLAGYEQYF
.	TRBV30	.	TRBJ2-3	TGTGCCTGGACGACCGGACAGTTTCGGACAGATACGCAGTATTTT	CAWTTGQFRTDTQYF
.	TRBV7-9	.	TRBJ2-1	TGTGCCAGCAACTCTTTAGCCTCTCAGGACTACAATGAGCAGTTCTTC	CASNSLASQDYNEQFF
.	TRBV20-1	many	TRBJ1-6	TGCAGTGCCAGGGACACCTCAAATTCACCCCTCCACTTT	CSARDTSNSPLHF
TRBD1	TRBV29-1	many	TRBJ2-5	TGCAGCGGAACAGGGGGCTATGAGACCCAGTACTTC	CSGTGGYETQYF
TRBD1	TRBV7-9	few	TRBJ2-7	TGTGCCAGCAGCGAACAGGGGACCGTGTTGGGCGAGCAGTACTTC	CASSEQGTVLGEQYF
.	TRBV29-1	few	TRBJ1-2	TGCAGCGCCGACGCCGGGGGTGACTATGGCTACACCTTC	CSADAGGDYGYTF
TRBD1	TRBV27	.	TRBJ1-1	TGTGCCAGCACCAAAACTGGGACAGGGGCGCTCATGAACACTGAAGCTTTCTTT	CASTKTGTGALMNTEAFF
TRBD1	TRBV5-5	.	TRBJ1-2	TGTGCCAGCAGCTTTCCACAGGGGGCTGGAGGCTACACCTTC	CASSFPQGAGGYTF
.	TRBV6-2/TRBV6-3	.	TRBJ2-3	TGTGCCAGCAGTTACTCGTTCGGGGGCGGTGGCACAGATACGCAGTATTTT	CASSYSFGGGGTDTQYF
TRBD2	TRBV20-1	many	TRBJ2-1	TGCAGTGCTAGGACTAGCGGGGCCGTACAGAATGAGCAGTTCTTC	CSARTSGAVQNEQFF
TRBD2	TRBV20-1	.	TRBJ2-3	TGCAGTGCCTCAGTTAGGACTAGCGGGAGTGATACGCAGTATTTT	CSASVRTSGSDTQYF
.	TRBV20-1	few	TRBJ1-1	TGCAGTGCGCAAAGCAAGGGCTGGCTGAACACTGAAGCTTTCTTT	CSAQSKGWLNTEAFF
.	TRBV9	few	TRBJ2-7	TGTGCCAGCAGCGTAGGCCACAGGGACTACGAGCAGTACTTC	CASSVGHRDYEQYF
.	TRBV11-3	.	TRBJ2-2	TGTGCCAGCAGCTTTGGGAACAGTCTCACCGGGGAGCTGTTTTTT	CASSFGNSLTGELFF
.	TRBV5-1	few	TRBJ2-1	TGCGCCAGCAGCGCCCCCTATGGCCCTTTCAATGAGCAGTTCTTC	CASSAPYGPFNEQFF
TRBD1	TRBV12-3/TRBV12-4	few	TRBJ1-2	TGTGCCAGCAGTTGGGGGGCGGGACAGGGGGCGCTGGGCTACACCTTC	CASSWGAGQGALGYTF
.	TRBV12-3/TRBV12-4	.	TRBJ2-7	TGTGCCAGCAGCCCACTAGTGCCCTACGAGCAGTACTTC	CASSPLVPYEQYF
.	TRBV18	few	TRBJ2-3	TGTGCCAGCTCAGTACGACACACAGATACGCAGTATTTT	CASSVRHTDTQYF
.	TRBV7-8	few	TRBJ1-2	TGTGCCAGCAGCTTAGCGATCCAGGGGGGCTACACCTTC	CASSLAIQGGYTF